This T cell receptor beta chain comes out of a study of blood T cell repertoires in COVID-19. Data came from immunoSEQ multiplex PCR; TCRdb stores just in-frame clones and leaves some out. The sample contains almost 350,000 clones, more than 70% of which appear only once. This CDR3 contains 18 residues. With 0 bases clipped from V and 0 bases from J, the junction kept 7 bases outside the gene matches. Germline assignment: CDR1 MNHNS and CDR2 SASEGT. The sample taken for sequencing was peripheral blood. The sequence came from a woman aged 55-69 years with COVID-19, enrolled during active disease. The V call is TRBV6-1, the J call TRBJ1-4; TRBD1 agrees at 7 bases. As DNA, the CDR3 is TGTGCCAGCAGTGAAGCTTACAGGGGACATGCAACTAATGAAAAACTGTTTTTT. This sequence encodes CASSEAYRGHATNEKLFF.